This T cell receptor beta chain was identified in a study of blood T cell repertoires in COVID-19. The protocol was immunoSEQ multiplex PCR, while the TCRdb copy is restricted to in-frame clones and leaves out a portion. Among roughly 230,000 clones, around 84% were seen once, and the ten largest hold around 0.97%. Trimming removed 5 bases from V and 4 bases from J, with 9 bases in between. The CDR3 contains 12 residues. Germline V lookup: CDR1 GTSNPN, CDR2 SVGIG (reference sequence). The TCR originated in a middle-aged man with acute or convalescent COVID-19. The sequenced material came from peripheral blood. The chain carries TRBV30 and TRBJ2-1; D is unresolved. The CDR3: CAWGPRYNEQFF. The CDR3 DNA follows: TGTGCCTGGGGCCCCAGATACAATGAGCAGTTCTTC.